These T cell receptor beta chains were read from a single sample in a study of blood T cell repertoires in COVID-19. The protocol was immunoSEQ multiplex PCR, while the TCRdb copy is restricted to in-frame clones and leaves out a portion. The sample includes 310,000 or so clones, 86% of them seen just once. The sequencing sample was made of peripheral blood. All receptors come from a woman between 50 and 59 years old with acute or convalescent COVID-19. Both conserved end residues are part of each CDR3. A D gene is named only where the DNA matches it firmly. Not every row has a clone size; where given, it reads once, few, many or a size class.

D gene: .
J gene: TRBJ1-2
clone size: .
V gene: TRBV7-9
CDR3 DNA: TGTGCCAGCAGCTGGGGGGAAAGCTATGGCTACACCTTC
CDR3 protein: CASSWGESYGYTF

D gene: .
J gene: TRBJ1-1
clone size: .
V gene: TRBV18
CDR3 DNA: TGTGCCAGCTCACCACGAACGAAACGGGACACTGAAGCTTTCTTT
CDR3 protein: CASSPRTKRDTEAFF

D gene: .
J gene: TRBJ2-7
clone size: .
V gene: TRBV28
CDR3 DNA: TGTGCCAGCAGTCCAGGACTTTCCTACGAGCAGTACTTC
CDR3 protein: CASSPGLSYEQYF

D gene: .
J gene: TRBJ2-7
clone size: .
V gene: TRBV5-6
CDR3 DNA: TGTGCCAGCAGTTGGGCTGCGGGCGAGCAGTACTTC
CDR3 protein: CASSWAAGEQYF

D gene: TRBD2
J gene: TRBJ2-7
clone size: .
V gene: TRBV6-2/TRBV6-3
CDR3 DNA: TGTGCCAGCAGTTACAGGGGGACTAGCGACGAGCAGTACTTC
CDR3 protein: CASSYRGTSDEQYF

D gene: .
J gene: TRBJ1-2
clone size: .
V gene: TRBV7-9
CDR3 DNA: TGTGCCAGCAGCTTAGGCGGCCGGTTGGGAGCTTACGATGGCTACACCTTC
CDR3 protein: CASSLGGRLGAYDGYTF

D gene: .
J gene: TRBJ1-3
clone size: .
V gene: TRBV7-8
CDR3 DNA: TGTGCCAGCAGCTTAAGCACGATCCCCTCTGGAAACACCATATATTTT
CDR3 protein: CASSLSTIPSGNTIYF

D gene: TRBD1
J gene: TRBJ1-5
clone size: once
V gene: TRBV7-7
CDR3 DNA: TGTGCTAGCAGCTTGGACAGGGGTCAGCCCCAGCATTTT
CDR3 protein: CASSLDRGQPQHF

D gene: .
J gene: TRBJ2-1
clone size: .
V gene: TRBV15
CDR3 DNA: TGTGCCACCAGCAGAGAGGGGTGGGGGGTAGGCTACAATGAGCAGTTCTTC
CDR3 protein: CATSREGWGVGYNEQFF

D gene: .
J gene: TRBJ1-1
clone size: .
V gene: TRBV19
CDR3 DNA: TGTGCCAGTAGTCCAGGGATCACTGAAGCTTTCTTT
CDR3 protein: CASSPGITEAFF

D gene: .
J gene: TRBJ2-7
clone size: .
V gene: TRBV6-1
CDR3 DNA: TGTGCCAGCAGTGAAGCAATCGGGGGAGATGAGCAGTACTTC
CDR3 protein: CASSEAIGGDEQYF

D gene: .
J gene: TRBJ2-7
clone size: .
V gene: TRBV9
CDR3 DNA: TGTGCCAGCCTTACCGACAGGAATTGGGACGAGCAGTACTTC
CDR3 protein: CASLTDRNWDEQYF

D gene: .
J gene: TRBJ1-2
clone size: .
V gene: TRBV6-5
CDR3 DNA: TGTGCCAGCAGTTACTCGAGACCGCCTAGAGATGGCTACACCTTC
CDR3 protein: CASSYSRPPRDGYTF

D gene: .
J gene: TRBJ1-5
clone size: .
V gene: TRBV19
CDR3 DNA: TGTGCCAGTAGTATCGCGTCGCATAATCAGCCCCAGCATTTT
CDR3 protein: CASSIASHNQPQHF

D gene: TRBD1
J gene: TRBJ2-2
clone size: .
V gene: TRBV5-6
CDR3 DNA: TGTGCCAGCAGCTTGGCCCGAAGACAGGGAATGAGGACCGGGGAGCTGTTTTTT
CDR3 protein: CASSLARRQGMRTGELFF

D gene: TRBD2
J gene: TRBJ2-3
clone size: .
V gene: TRBV9
CDR3 DNA: TGTGCCAGCAGCGCCACCGGGACTAGCGCTGCTGATACGCAGTATTTT
CDR3 protein: CASSATGTSAADTQYF

D gene: TRBD2
J gene: TRBJ2-7
clone size: once
V gene: TRBV28
CDR3 DNA: TGTGCCAGCAGTTTATTTCCTAGCGGTAGAATCTACGAGCAGTACTTC
CDR3 protein: CASSLFPSGRIYEQYF

D gene: .
J gene: TRBJ2-1
clone size: .
V gene: TRBV24-1
CDR3 DNA: TGTGCCACCAGTGATTTGACACGGGAGTCAAATGAGCAGTTCTTC
CDR3 protein: CATSDLTRESNEQFF